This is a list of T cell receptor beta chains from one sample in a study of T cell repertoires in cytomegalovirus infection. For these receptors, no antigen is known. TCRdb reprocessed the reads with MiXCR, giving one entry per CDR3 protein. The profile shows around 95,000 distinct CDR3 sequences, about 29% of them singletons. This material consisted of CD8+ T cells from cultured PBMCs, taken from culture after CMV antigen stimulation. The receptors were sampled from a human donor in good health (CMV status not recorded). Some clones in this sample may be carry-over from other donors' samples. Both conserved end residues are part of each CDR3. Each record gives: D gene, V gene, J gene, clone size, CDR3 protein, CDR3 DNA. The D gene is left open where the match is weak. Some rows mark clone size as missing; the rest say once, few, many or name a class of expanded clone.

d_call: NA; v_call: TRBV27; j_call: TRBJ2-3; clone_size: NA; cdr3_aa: CASSPSWGESTDTQYF; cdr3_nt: TGTGCCAGCAGTCCCTCGTGGGGGGAAAGCACAGATACGCAGTATTTT
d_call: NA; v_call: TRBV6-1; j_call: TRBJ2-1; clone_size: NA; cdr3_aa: CASSQDRGTRHEQFF; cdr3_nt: TGTGCCAGCAGCCAGGATCGGGGAACTCGTCATGAGCAGTTCTTC
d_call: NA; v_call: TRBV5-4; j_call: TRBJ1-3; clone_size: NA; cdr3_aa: CASSLRGGGNTIYF; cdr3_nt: TGTGCCAGCAGCTTGAGGGGTGGCGGAAACACCATATATTTT
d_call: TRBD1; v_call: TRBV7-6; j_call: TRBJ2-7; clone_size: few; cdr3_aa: CASSPRDRAYEQYF; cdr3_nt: TGTGCCAGCAGCCCCCGGGACAGGGCCTACGAGCAGTACTTC
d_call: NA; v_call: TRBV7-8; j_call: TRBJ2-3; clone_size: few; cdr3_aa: CASSRKWGSNLSTDTQYF; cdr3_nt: TGTGCCAGCAGCCGCAAGTGGGGCAGCAACCTCAGCACAGATACGCAGTATTTT
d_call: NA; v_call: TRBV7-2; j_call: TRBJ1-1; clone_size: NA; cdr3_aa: CASSFRGLSEAFF; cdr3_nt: TGTGCCAGCAGCTTCAGGGGTCTCTCAGAAGCTTTCTTT
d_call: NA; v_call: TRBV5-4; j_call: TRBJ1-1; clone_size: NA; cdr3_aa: CASSLTGTLNTEAFF; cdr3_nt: TGTGCCAGCAGCTTAACGGGGACGTTGAACACTGAAGCTTTCTTT
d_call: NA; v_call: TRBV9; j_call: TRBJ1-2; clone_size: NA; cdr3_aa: CASSSRGQGLNGYTF; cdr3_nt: TGTGCCAGCAGCTCAAGGGGTCAAGGGCTCAATGGCTACACCTTC
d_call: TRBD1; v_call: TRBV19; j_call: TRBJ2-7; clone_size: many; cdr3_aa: CASSIGAGTGRYEQYF; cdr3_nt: TGTGCCAGTAGTATAGGTGCCGGGACAGGGAGGTACGAGCAGTACTTC
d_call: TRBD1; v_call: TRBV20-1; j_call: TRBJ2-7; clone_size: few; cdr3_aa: CSAIPTGGAYYEQYF; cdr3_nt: TGCAGTGCAATCCCAACAGGGGGCGCGTACTACGAGCAGTACTTC
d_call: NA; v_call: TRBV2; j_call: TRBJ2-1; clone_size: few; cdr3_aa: CALRQGPYNEQFF; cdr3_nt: TGTGCCCTCAGACAAGGGCCCTACAATGAGCAGTTCTTC
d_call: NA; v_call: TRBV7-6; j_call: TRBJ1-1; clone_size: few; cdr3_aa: CASSSPYGGNTEAFF; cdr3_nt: TGTGCCAGCAGCTCCCCGTACGGGGGAAACACTGAAGCTTTCTTT